This T cell receptor beta chain derives from a study of identical twins. Worth noting for this clonotype: Its target is unknown.

The ends were cut back, 0 bases at V and 0 bases at J, with 13 bases in the middle. The CDR3 is 16 amino acids. CDR1 and CDR2 from the germline V gene are DFQATT and SNEGSKA (reference sequence). Healthy Caucasians were all of the donors. MiXCR, run by TCRdb on the 5' RACE reads, gives a single entry per CDR3 protein. The sample lists 1,800,000 or so distinct CDR3 sequences, 25% to 35% occurring once. Study conclusions and caveats: It was cross-sectional statistical analysis, not following the same donors, that the conclusions relied on.

V and J are TRBV20-1 and TRBJ2-3; no clear D gene. Sample: cord blood. The source of this sequence is a newborn girl in good health. The CDR3 is CSARDLQRPSTDTQYF. DNA for the CDR3: TGCAGTGCTAGAGATCTGCAGAGGCCTAGCACAGATACGCAGTATTTT.